This T cell receptor (beta chain) was sequenced for a study of T-cell reconstitution after alpha-beta-depleted transplantation in children (dated by TCRdb to 2016 to 2018). With regard to the full study: Using TCR repertoire profiling, the study quantitatively followed how T-cell immune reconstitution unfolded in children after TCRalphabeta/CD19-depleted allogeneic hematopoietic cell transplantation. On the study overall, not on this receptor specifically: The apparently early recovery of alphabetaT-cell counts about two months after transplant reportedly depended on only several hundred rapidly expanded clones that came from non-depleted graft cells. The frequencies of hyperexpanded clones fell over the following months, and after one year, T-cell counts and TCRbeta diversity were mostly attributed to newly produced T cells. In some patients, high TCRbeta diversity at day 60 was attributed to recipient T cells and intrathymic progenitors that had survived conditioning.

This clonotype was observed a few times. What antigen it recognizes has not been identified. Per-nucleotide qualities are absent, and no much larger clonotype sits a single base away. The library was obtained by PCR. Sequencing used an Illumina HiSeq 2500. Molecular barcoding was employed in the preparation of TCR libraries, with unique molecular identifiers being used to normalize TCRbeta repertoire quantification. Clones were called with MiXCR by TCRdb after fastp trimmed the public reads at Q25, and only in-frame beta chains were retained. Each entry is one CDR3 protein sequence, shown with its most common DNA and genes. Within this sample are about 500,000 distinct CDR3 sequences, with over 10% of them counted one time only. The top ten clonotypes cover 12% to 15% of the sample. The CDR3, cysteine through phenylalanine, is 13 amino acids long. This entry keeps only the CDR3 DNA: 39 bases, framed from base 1. Trimming costs V 5 bases and J 10 bases, and their ends lie 17 bases apart. From the germline V gene, CDR1 is SGHTA and CDR2 is FQGNSA.

The treatment or condition label for this specimen denotes: allogeneic hematopoietic cell transplantation with graft depleted of TCRalphabeta T cells and CD19 B cells. Transplant recipients were children who received TCRalphabeta/CD19-depleted allogeneic hematopoietic cell grafts. The receptor comes from a female patient between 2 and 10 years old who had a stem cell transplant for aplastic anemia, so the T cells may come from the graft donor. The material was PBMCs, mostly from graft donor cells, obtained 180 days after TCRalphabeta/CD19-depleted stem cell transplant. The rearranged chain carries TRBV7-2 and TRBJ1-1; possibly the D gene is TRBD1, per 5 matching bases. The DNA sequence follows: TGTGCCAGCAGCGGGACGTGGGGGAGTCCAGCTTTCTTT. Protein translation: CASSGTWGSPAFF.